The sequence of this TCR beta chain was determined in a study of blood T cell repertoires in COVID-19. As for the study in general: Collection of acute and convalescent COVID-19 samples took place in the United States, Italy and Spain.

Seattle patient enrollment occurred during active infection, with longitudinal follow-up thereafter. The CDR3 is made up of 17 amino acids. Germline V lookup: CDR1 MRHNA, CDR2 SNTAGT. The V gene end was trimmed by 2 bases and the J gene end by 0 bases; junction bases not matched to a gene: 6. Assay used: immunoSEQ multiplex PCR; TCRdb lists only in-frame clones, some missing. The profile shows roughly 75,000 clones, around 85% of them singletons. The specimen sequenced was peripheral blood. The chain combines TRBV6-4 with TRBJ2-1, with 8 bases lining up with TRBD2. The TCR originated in a man aged 45-60 years with COVID-19, enrolled during active disease. The CDR3 region is CASSDVPGGSSYNEQFF. Written as DNA, the CDR3 is TGTGCCAGCAGTGACGTCCCGGGGGGGAGCTCCTACAATGAGCAGTTCTTC.